This TCR beta chain emerged from a study of shared clonotypes between healthy human individuals. Overall study: Donor ages ranged 18 to 49 years: a couple of women, a few men.

Assay: immunoSEQ multiplex PCR; the TCRdb copy retains only in-frame clones and omits some. This sample has more than 850,000 clones, with more than 75% found just once. As to this clone: Its antigen is unidentified.

Splitting of CD4+ cells produced CD45RA+ naive and CD45RA-negative memory subsets. General study findings and limits: Across subsets, estimated richness was generally greater for naive than for memory populations.

Germline V gene lookup returns CDR1 MNHEY and CDR2 SMNVEV (reference sequence). The CDR3 totals 13 residues. Trimming stripped 4 bases from V and 2 bases from J, with 9 bases between. The sequence came from a man between 18 and 35 years old in good health. Some clones in this sample may be carry-over from other donors' samples. The chain is built from TRBV27 and TRBJ2-7; D remains unclear. Sequenced input: memory CD4+ T cells from PBMCs. Subset meaning: CD45RA-negative fraction. In DNA form, the CDR3 reads TGTGCCAGCAGTTCCCCTCCCGCCTACGAGCAGTACTTC. Amino acids: CASSSPPAYEQYF.